This T cell receptor (beta chain) was identified in a study of OX40 agonist ivuxolimab in advanced cancers. About this clone: Its antigen is unknown.

Sequenced by immunoSEQ multiplex PCR; TCRdb stores in-frame clones only, minus some. The sample shows tens of thousands of clones, roughly three quarters of them seen only once. The CDR3 sequence is 11 residues long. Trimming took off 6 bases at V and 6 bases at J, with 12 bases between the two ends. Looked up from germline, CDR1 is DFQATT and CDR2 is SNEGSKA (reference sequence). General study points: Researchers did not establish what antigens the expanded peripheral T cells target. CD8+ T cells averaged more expanded clones than CD4+. Dose levels from 0.1 to 3.0 mg/kg saw CD4+ and CD8+ blood T cells expand clonally by week 6. Relatively little clonal expansion, among the lowest observed, appeared in partial responders at 0.1-3.0 mg/kg.

The input for sequencing was CD4+ or CD8+ T cells sorted from blood, taken in a trial of the OX40 agonist ivuxolimab. The sequence derives from an adult with an advanced solid tumor such as melanoma, head and neck, liver or kidney cancer. The chain couples TRBV20-1 to TRBJ2-7; D uncertain. CDR3 region: CSAEDVGEQYF. The DNA for the CDR3 is TGCAGTGCCGAGGACGTTGGCGAGCAGTACTTC.